Below, 11 T cell receptor beta chains from the same sample are listed, as sequenced in a study of Ad26.COV2.S vaccination and SARS-CoV-2 variants. Some clones are missing from TCRdb's copy, which holds only in-frame ones; the method was immunoSEQ multiplex PCR. The sample contains about 350,000 clones, roughly 90% of which appear only once. This sample's treatment: about 20 received Ad26.COV2.S at low or high dose, single or two shots; about 5 received placebo; per-sample allocation not given. Day 63 following the first vaccine or placebo injection was when the samples were taken. Sample: peripheral blood, taken in a trial of Ad26.COV2.S vaccine versus placebo. Receptors were obtained from a person between 18 and 65 years old who received the Ad26.COV2.S COVID-19 vaccine or a placebo.

This chain uses TRBV24-1 with TRBJ2-5; TRBD1 matches 9 bases. The CDR3 has 15 amino acids. CDR1 and CDR2 from the germline V gene are KGHDR and SFDVKD. V shed 9 bases and J 1 base; nucleotides not matched to a gene: 8. The CDR3 region has the DNA TGTGCCACCGCTCAGGGGACAGGGTTCCAAGAGACCCAGTACTTC. Translating gives CATAQGTGFQETQYF.

This chain links TRBV28 with TRBJ2-7; 8 nucleotides line up with TRBD2. With 1 base clipped from V and 4 bases from J, the junction kept 9 bases outside the gene matches. This CDR3 comprises 16 residues. The germline V gene has CDR1 MDHEN and CDR2 SYDVKM. CDR3 region: CASSLFPWREVYEQYF. In nucleotides, the CDR3 is TGTGCCAGCAGTTTATTCCCCTGGCGGGAGGTTTACGAGCAGTACTTC. Variable domain in full (rest from reference TRBV28 and TRBJ2-7): DVKVTQSSRYLVKRTGEKVFLECVQDMDHENMFWYRQDPGLGLRLIYFSYDVKMKEKGDIPEGYSVSREKKERFSLILESASTNQTSMYLCASSLFPWREVYEQYFGPGTRLTVT.

V usage is TRBV30 and J usage is TRBJ2-3; 11 nucleotides match TRBD2. V dropped 1 base and J dropped 7; count of bases not matched to a gene: 10. CDR3 length: 16 amino acids. Germline CDR1 is GTSNPN and CDR2 is SVGIG (reference sequence). The CDR3 here is CAWSGGLAGGLNTQYF. The CDR3 nucleotides are TGTGCCTGGAGTGGGGGCCTAGCGGGAGGTTTGAATACGCAGTATTTT.

The V and J genes are TRBV28 and TRBJ1-5; no reliable D call. CDR1 MDHEN and CDR2 SYDVKM come from the germline V gene. The CDR3 has 15 residues. V lost 5 bases and J lost 1, with 12 bases in between. The CDR3 DNA reads TGTGCCAGCAGTCCGAGGGTCGGGAGCAATCAGCCCCAGCATTTT. As protein: CASSPRVGSNQPQHF.

The CDR3 region has the DNA TGCGCCAGCAGCCAGACTGCGGGCGGCTCCTACGAGCAGTACTTC. It codes for CASSQTAGGSYEQYF. The chain joins TRBV4-3 to TRBJ2-7, with D possibly matching TRBD2 (5 bases). Trimming took 3 bases from V and 0 from J, leaving 12 bases between them. The CDR3 has 15 amino acids. Per germline, CDR1 LGHNA and CDR2 YSLEER.

The chain recombines TRBV5-1 with TRBJ2-2; 8 nucleotides align to TRBD1. CDR3 length: 16 amino acids. With 0 bases clipped from V and 4 bases from J, the junction kept 5 bases outside the gene matches. CDR1 is SGHRS and CDR2 is YFSETQ in the germline V gene. As DNA, the CDR3 is TGCGCCAGCAGCTTGGGGAATACAGGGGGCACCGGGGAGCTGTTTTTT. Translation: CASSLGNTGGTGELFF.

The chain is built from TRBV28 and TRBJ1-5; unclear D gene. Germline-derived CDR1 and CDR2 are MDHEN and SYDVKM. The CDR3 spans 14 residues. The V gene lost 3 bases and the J gene lost 7 bases, with 13 bases spanning the gap. The CDR3 region is CASSLGPQGQPQHF. The DNA of the CDR3 is TGTGCCAGCAGTTTGGGTCCTCAAGGGCAGCCCCAGCATTTT.

This sequence joins TRBV27 and TRBJ2-6, with 8 bases identical to TRBD1. From germline, CDR1 is MNHEY and CDR2 SMNVEV (reference sequence). The CDR3 runs to 16 residues. Trimming at V came to 6 bases and at J to 2 bases, leaving 6 bases not matched to a gene. CDR3 sequence (DNA): TGTGCCAGCAGCAGGGGGCGCGTCCCTGGGGCCAACGTCCTGACTTTC. This sequence encodes CASSRGRVPGANVLTF. The full variable domain, with the rest looked up from reference TRBV27 and TRBJ2-6, is EAQVTQNPRYLITVTGKKLTVTCSQNMNHEYMSWYRQDPGLGLRQIYYSMNVEVTDKGDVPEGYKVSRKEKRNFPLILESPSPNQTSLYFCASSRGRVPGANVLTFGAGSRLTVL.

J is TRBJ1-1 and V is TRBV2; D perhaps matches TRBD1 (6 bases). This CDR3 has 12 residues. V was pared by 7 bases and J by 2 bases, with 8 bases between. Per the germline V gene, CDR1 is SNHLY and CDR2 is FYNNEI. The CDR3 protein is CASNRVNTEAFF. CDR3 bases: TGTGCCAGCAACAGGGTTAACACTGAAGCTTTCTTT.

J is TRBJ2-7 and V is TRBV28; either TRBD1 or TRBD2 may supply D (6 bases each). Trimming removed 3 bases from V and 1 base from J, with 16 bases in between. The CDR3 is 16 amino acids. Germline V gene data show CDR1 as MDHEN and CDR2 as SYDVKM. As DNA, the CDR3 is TGTGCCAGCAGTTTGGGGCCGGGGGCCCAATCCTACGAGCAGTACTTC. It codes for CASSLGPGAQSYEQYF.

This clone was counted a single time. This chain's CDR3 is CASSIVQGWDTQYF. CDR3 DNA: TGTGCCAGTAGTATAGTACAGGGGTGGGATACGCAGTATTTT. The V call is TRBV19, the J call TRBJ2-3; 7 nucleotides match TRBD1. V gave up 1 base and J gave up 6 bases; unmatched junction bases: 4. Germline assignment: CDR1 LNHDA and CDR2 SQIVND (reference sequence). The CDR3 extends over 14 amino acids.